What follows are 30 T cell receptor beta chains derived from one specimen sequenced in a study of T cell responses to AZD1222 COVID-19 vaccine. The method was immunoSEQ multiplex PCR; TCRdb's version includes in-frame clones alone and lacks a portion of them. Of more than 45,000 clones in the sample, roughly 83% were seen once. The sequencing used peripheral blood, collected on day 0 of AZD1222 vaccination. These receptors originate from an adult in good health.

The CDR3 nucleotides are TGTGCCAGCAGCCAAGAACTACAGGGGAACTATGGCTACACCTTC. It encodes CASSQELQGNYGYTF. The chain recombines TRBV4-2 with TRBJ1-2, with 7 bases that match TRBD1. The germline V gene encodes CDR1 LGHNA and CDR2 YNFKEQ. Trimming removed 0 bases from V and 2 bases from J; junction bases left unmatched: 3. CDR3 length equals 15 residues.

The V call is TRBV19, the J call TRBJ1-4; no clear D. The ends were cut back, 5 bases at V and 0 bases at J, with 10 bases in the middle. The CDR3 extends over 15 amino acids. Germline CDR1 LNHDA, CDR2 SQIVND (reference sequence). The DNA for the CDR3 is TGTGCCAGTAGTCCAGCAGAGGCAACTAATGAAAAACTGTTTTTT. It is translated as CASSPAEATNEKLFF. The full variable domain, in which reference TRBV19 and TRBJ1-4 provide the parts outside the CDR3, is DGGITQSPKYLFRKEGQNVTLSCEQNLNHDAMYWYRQDPGQGLRLIYYSQIVNDFQKGDIAEGYSVSREKKESFPLTVTSAQKNPTAFYLCASSPAEATNEKLFFGSGTQLSVL.

The chain carries TRBV6-1 and TRBJ2-3; 8 positions agree with TRBD2. The trim removed 5 bases at V and 3 bases at J, leaving 7 bases unmatched. Germline V gives CDR1 MNHNS, CDR2 SASEGT. This CDR3 spans 15 amino acids. For the CDR3, the DNA is TGTGCCAGCAGTTCCCGGGGGGGGGATACAGATACGCAGTATTTT. Translating gives CASSSRGGDTDTQYF.

The sample holds one count of this clone. V and J are TRBV5-1 and TRBJ2-7, with 7 bases lining up with TRBD2. The germline V gene has CDR1 SGHRS and CDR2 YFSETQ. This CDR3 region has 14 residues. Unmatched junction bases numbered 5, after V lost 3 bases and J lost 2 bases. DNA for the CDR3: TGCGCCAGCAGCTCCTGGGCGGGAGCCTACGAGCAGTACTTC. The encoded protein is CASSSWAGAYEQYF. The full variable domain, its missing parts supplied by reference TRBV5-1 and TRBJ2-7, is KAGVTQTPRYLIKTRGQQVTLSCSPISGHRSVSWYQQTPGQGLQFLFEYFSETQRNKGNFPGRFSGRQFSNSRSEMNVSTLELGDSALYLCASSSWAGAYEQYFGPGTRLTVT.

Here the CDR3 reads CASSLGWVGPQHF. The CDR3 region has the DNA TGTGCCAGCAGTTTAGGTTGGGTCGGCCCCCAGCATTTT. The rearrangement links TRBV12-3 or TRBV12-4 to TRBJ1-5, with D hard to call. This CDR3 spans 13 amino acids. V was clipped by 1 base and J by 10 bases, with 11 bases between them.

The chain carries TRBV29-1 and TRBJ2-3, with D possibly being TRBD1 (5 bases). This CDR3 is built from 11 residues. V lost 4 bases and J lost 5, with 7 bases in between. The germline V gene has CDR1 SQVTM and CDR2 ANQGSEA. The CDR3 nucleotides read TGCAGCGTTGTTCAGGGAGATACGCAGTATTTT. Protein product: CSVVQGDTQYF.

Written as DNA, the CDR3 is TGCAGTGCCAACCAAGGGGGGGCCCAGTACTTC. It specifies CSANQGGAQYF. The rearrangement uses TRBV20-1 and TRBJ2-5; D may be TRBD2 (7 bases). The ends were cut back, 6 bases at V and 9 bases at J, with 14 bases in the middle. CDR1 is DFQATT, CDR2 SNEGSKA, per germline (reference sequence). This CDR3 spans 11 amino acids.

The DNA for the CDR3 is TGCGCCAGCAGCTTGGCCGGGACAGGGACCACAGATACGCAGTATTTT. This encodes CASSLAGTGTTDTQYF. The V gene is TRBV5-1, the J gene TRBJ2-3, with 9 bases aligning to TRBD1. Germline V CDR1 and CDR2: SGHRS, YFSETQ. V shed 0 bases, J shed 2 bases, and the junction held 4 bases outside the gene matches. CDR3 length: 16 amino acids.

V gene TRBV6-5 combines with J gene TRBJ1-5; TRBD1 matches 8 bases. This CDR3 has 14 residues. Germline lookup yields CDR1 MNHEY and CDR2 SVGAGI. V trimming: 6 bases; J trimming: 7 bases; junction bases outside the gene matches: 8. As DNA, the CDR3 is TGTGCCAGCAGCCGACAGGGGTCGGGACAGCCCCAGCATTTT. Translation: CASSRQGSGQPQHF.

In its sample, this clone was seen a few times. The rearrangement links TRBV19 to TRBJ2-7; 7 nucleotides line up with TRBD2. The CDR3 has 15 amino acids. After removal of 1 base from V and 1 base from J, the junction contained 4 bases not matched to a gene. The germline gives CDR1 LNHDA, CDR2 SQIVND (reference sequence). The CDR3 is CASSIVLAESYEQYF. CDR3 coding DNA: TGTGCCAGTAGTATAGTCCTAGCGGAATCCTACGAGCAGTACTTC.

The chain recombines TRBV5-1 with TRBJ1-2; D ambiguous. This CDR3 has 13 residues. Germline values: CDR1 SGHRS, CDR2 YFSETQ. Between the trimmed V and J ends, which lost 2 bases and 2 bases, there was a span of 7 bases. For the CDR3, the DNA is TGCGCCAGCAGCTTCAGGCAGAACTATGGCTACACCTTC. Its protein product is CASSFRQNYGYTF.

This clone showed up just once. This chain links TRBV19 with TRBJ1-1; 9 bases map to TRBD1. V gave up 8 bases and J gave up 3 bases; unmatched junction bases: 7. The CDR3 is made up of 14 amino acids. Germline CDR1 is LNHDA and CDR2 is SQIVND (reference sequence). The CDR3, as DNA: TGTGCCAGTTGGGACAGGGCGGGGTACACTGAAGCTTTCTTT. Its translation: CASWDRAGYTEAFF.

V gene TRBV7-2 combines with J gene TRBJ1-4; tentative D call: TRBD1 (5 bases). The length of the CDR3 is 16 residues. The germline CDR1 and CDR2 sequences are SGHTA and FQGNSA. The V end was cut by 3 bases, the J end by 0 bases, with 11 bases between. CDR3 protein: CASSLTIGATNEKLFF. CDR3 coding DNA: TGTGCCAGCAGCTTGACTATAGGGGCAACTAATGAAAAACTGTTTTTT.

This clone occurred a few times. The genes are TRBV15 and TRBJ2-1; D ambiguous. The CDR3 covers 16 residues. Germline V gene sequence: CDR1 LNHNV, CDR2 YYDKDF (reference sequence). Trimming left V 8 bases short and J 6 bases short, with 23 bases between. The CDR3 sequence is CATSPQEYGPANEQFF. The CDR3 DNA is TGTGCCACCTCACCTCAAGAATACGGACCGGCCAATGAGCAGTTCTTC.

The genes are TRBV6-5 and TRBJ2-1; 7 bases agree with TRBD2. This CDR3 is built from 14 residues. Trimming removed 9 bases from V and 6 bases from J; junction bases left unmatched: 11. Germline V lookup: CDR1 MNHEY, CDR2 SVGAGI. CDR3 DNA: TGTGCCAGTACCCGGGGGGTAGCGAGCAATGAGCAGTTCTTC. Protein product: CASTRGVASNEQFF.

The chain is built from TRBV3-1 (or the pseudogene TRBV3-2) and TRBJ1-5; D ambiguous. The CDR3 length is 14 residues. The V end was cut by 4 bases, the J end by 2 bases, with 9 bases between. CDR1 LGHDT and CDR2 YNNKEL come from the germline V gene (reference sequence). The chain's CDR3 is CASSRRHRNQPQHF. Written as DNA, the CDR3 is TGTGCCAGCAGCCGAAGACATCGCAATCAGCCCCAGCATTTT.

This chain links TRBV11-1 with TRBJ2-1; the D gene is possibly TRBD2 (6 bases). CDR3 length equals 12 residues. Germline CDR1 is SGHAT and CDR2 is FQDESV (reference sequence). Trimming shortened V by 6 bases and J by 7 bases, and 10 bases separated the two germline ends. CDR3 nucleotide sequence: TGTGCCAGCAGAGGGACTCCGAATGAGCAGTTCTTC. The encoded protein is CASRGTPNEQFF.

The V gene is TRBV6-2 or TRBV6-3, the J gene TRBJ1-1, with TRBD1 identical over 8 bases. This CDR3 has 15 residues. V gave up 4 bases and J gave up 5 bases; unmatched junction bases: 9. Germline CDR1 and CDR2: MNHEY and SVGEGT. The DNA for the CDR3 is TGTGCCAGCAGTTTCCGGACAGGGAGGATGACTGAAGCTTTCTTT. Translated, it gives CASSFRTGRMTEAFF.

This chain uses TRBV12-3 or TRBV12-4 with TRBJ1-2; TRBD1 matches at 8 bases. J was trimmed by 8 bases and V by 4 bases; bases with no gene match: 6. The CDR3 spans 13 residues. In DNA, the CDR3 is TGTGCCAGCAGTTCCGGACAGGGCGGCGGCTACACCTTC. This gives the protein CASSSGQGGGYTF.

The chain combines TRBV6-5 with TRBJ2-3; 8 bases match TRBD2. V trimming: 6 bases; J trimming: 2 bases; junction bases outside the gene matches: 4. This CDR3 contains 14 residues. Per germline, CDR1 MNHEY and CDR2 SVGAGI. The CDR3 here is CASSGGASTDTQYF. The CDR3 DNA sequence: TGTGCCAGCAGCGGGGGGGCCTCCACAGATACGCAGTATTTT.

This clone has only one observation. The rearrangement joins TRBV19 to TRBJ1-4, with D unclear. Germline-derived CDR1 and CDR2 are LNHDA and SQIVND (reference sequence). V was pared by 4 bases and J by 0 bases, with 9 bases between. The CDR3 runs 15 residues. The CDR3 protein is CASSTQVATNEKLFF. The DNA of the CDR3 is TGTGCCAGTAGTACCCAGGTGGCAACTAATGAAAAACTGTTTTTT. Combining the CDR3 with reference TRBV19 and TRBJ1-4 gives the whole variable domain DGGITQSPKYLFRKEGQNVTLSCEQNLNHDAMYWYRQDPGQGLRLIYYSQIVNDFQKGDIAEGYSVSREKKESFPLTVTSAQKNPTAFYLCASSTQVATNEKLFFGSGTQLSVL.

The J gene is TRBJ1-2, the V gene TRBV29-1, with TRBD1 as a possible D gene (6 bases). There are 14 residues in the CDR3. Between the trimmed V and J ends, which lost 3 bases and 2 bases, there was a span of 13 bases. Germline CDR1 and CDR2: SQVTM and ANQGSEA. CDR3 in DNA: TGCAGCGTTGAGGGCATTACAGGGAACTATGGCTACACCTTC. Translation gives CSVEGITGNYGYTF. The full variable domain, with the rest looked up from reference TRBV29-1 and TRBJ1-2, is SAVISQKPSRDICQRGTSLTIQCQVDSQVTMMFWYRQQPGQSLTLIATANQGSEATYESGFVIDKFPISRPNLTFSTLTVSNMSPEDSSIYLCSVEGITGNYGYTFGSGTRLTVV.

The genes are TRBV3-1 (or the pseudogene TRBV3-2) and TRBJ2-1; D possibly corresponds to TRBD1 (6 bases). Trimming stripped 3 bases from V and 5 bases from J, with 14 bases between. This CDR3 spans 15 amino acids. In germline, CDR1 is LGHDT, CDR2 YNNKEL (reference sequence). The CDR3 spells CASSQDVGQHNEQFF. The DNA of the CDR3 is TGTGCCAGCAGCCAGGACGTCGGACAGCACAATGAGCAGTTCTTC.

The rearrangement links TRBV6-1 to TRBJ2-7; D unclear. CDR3 size: 14 residues. With 1 base removed from V and 0 bases from J, the gap between germline ends came to 7 bases. CDR1 is MNHNS and CDR2 is SASEGT in the germline V gene. CDR3 in DNA: TGTGCCAGCAGTGAAGTTATCAGCTCCTACGAGCAGTACTTC. Its translation: CASSEVISSYEQYF.

This clone has just a few counts. The genes are TRBV5-1 and TRBJ1-5; 7 positions agree with TRBD1. This CDR3 contains 17 residues. The J segment lost 1 base and the V segment lost 2 bases, leaving 9 bases of the junction unmatched. CDR1 is SGHRS, CDR2 YFSETQ, per germline. The CDR3 region has the DNA TGCGCCAGCAGCTTCGGTGACAGGGATGGAAGCAATCAGCCCCAGCATTTT. Its translation is CASSFGDRDGSNQPQHF.

The chain joins TRBV9 to TRBJ2-2; no clear D gene. V was trimmed by 0 bases and J by 5 bases, leaving 11 bases between them. Germline V gene lookup returns CDR1 SGDLS and CDR2 YYNGEE. The CDR3 sequence is 15 residues long. The CDR3 DNA reads as TGTGCCAGCAGCGTAGCTGGTGAGGAAACCGGGGAGCTGTTTTTT. It codes for CASSVAGEETGELFF.

This chain connects TRBV10-2 to TRBJ2-1; 9 positions match TRBD1. The CDR3 totals 16 residues. The trim removed 8 bases at V and 2 bases at J, leaving 10 bases unmatched. Germline V gene lookup returns CDR1 WSHSY and CDR2 SAAADI. CDR3 bases: TGCGCCAGCTCAGACATAGGGGACAGGGCCTACAATGAGCAGTTCTTC. Its translation: CASSDIGDRAYNEQFF.

This chain links TRBV24-1 with TRBJ1-2; possibly TRBD1 for D (5 bases). This CDR3 has 14 residues. V lost 4 bases to trimming and J lost 0 bases, with 8 bases between them. Germline V gene sequence: CDR1 KGHDR, CDR2 SFDVKD. This CDR3 is CATSDRTTNYGYTF. CDR3 bases: TGTGCCACCAGTGACCGGACAACTAACTATGGCTACACCTTC.

V usage is TRBV4-3 and J usage is TRBJ2-7; a possible D gene is TRBD1 (6 bases). The CDR3 is 14 residues long. Trimming left V 0 bases short and J 3 bases short, with 9 bases between. Germline V gene lookup returns CDR1 LGHNA and CDR2 YSLEER. CDR3 protein: CASSQEGQLYEQYF. The CDR3 coding sequence is TGCGCCAGCAGCCAAGAAGGACAGCTCTACGAGCAGTACTTC.

The V call is TRBV7-9, the J call TRBJ1-1, with D possibly matching TRBD1 (6 bases). The germline CDR1 and CDR2 sequences are SEHNR and FQNEAQ (reference sequence). This CDR3 has 13 amino acids. The ends were cut back, 5 bases at V and 6 bases at J, with 13 bases in the middle. The CDR3 nucleotides read TGTGCCAGCAGCCTTACAGGGCTCCCTGAAGCTTTCTTT. Translation gives CASSLTGLPEAFF.